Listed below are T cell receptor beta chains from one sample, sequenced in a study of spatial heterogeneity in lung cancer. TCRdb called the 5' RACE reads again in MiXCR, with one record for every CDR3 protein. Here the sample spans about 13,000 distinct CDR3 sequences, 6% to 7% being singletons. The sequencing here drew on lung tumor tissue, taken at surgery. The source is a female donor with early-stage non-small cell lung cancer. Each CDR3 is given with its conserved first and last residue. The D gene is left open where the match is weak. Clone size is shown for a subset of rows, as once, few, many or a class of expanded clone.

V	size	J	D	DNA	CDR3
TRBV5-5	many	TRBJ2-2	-	TGTGCCAGCAGCCGCAAACAGGTCCCGAACACCGGGGAGCTGTTTTTT	CASSRKQVPNTGELFF
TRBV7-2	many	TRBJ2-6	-	TGTGCCAGCAGCCCCTCCTTTGGGGGCGCGGGAGGGGCCAACGTCCTGACTTTC	CASSPSFGGAGGANVLTF
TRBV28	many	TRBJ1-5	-	TGTGCCAGCAAGTTATCGGGGAATCAGCCCCAGCATTTT	CASKLSGNQPQHF
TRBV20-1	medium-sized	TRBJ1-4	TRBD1	TGCAGTGCCCCGGGGACAGGAACTGAAAAACTGTTTTTT	CSAPGTGTEKLFF
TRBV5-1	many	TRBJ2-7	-	TGCGCCAGCAGCTTGGAAGGCGCTTACGAGCAGTACTTC	CASSLEGAYEQYF
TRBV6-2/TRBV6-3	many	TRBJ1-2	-	TGTGCCAGCAGTTACATACAGACCTTATCGTATGGCTACACCTTC	CASSYIQTLSYGYTF
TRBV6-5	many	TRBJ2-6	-	TGTGCCAGCAGTCCCGGGACTCCAGCCTCTGGGGCCAACGTCCTGACTTTC	CASSPGTPASGANVLTF
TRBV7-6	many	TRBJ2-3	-	TGTGCCAGCAGCTTCCTAATCGAGTCGGCGCAGTATTTT	CASSFLIESAQYF
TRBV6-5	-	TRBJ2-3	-	TGTGCCAGCAGTTACTTGGGCAAACTGGCCACAGATACGCAGTATTTT	CASSYLGKLATDTQYF
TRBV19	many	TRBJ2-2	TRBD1	TGTGCCAGTAGTAAGGGACAGATCTCCTTATCTGGGGAGCTGTTTTTT	CASSKGQISLSGELFF
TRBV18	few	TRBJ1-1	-	TGTGCCAGCTCACCGAACAGGGACTCTGAAGCTTTCTTT	CASSPNRDSEAFF
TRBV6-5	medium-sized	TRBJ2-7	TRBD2	TGTGCCAGCAGCACCACAGCGGGAGGAGGCGAGCAGTACTTC	CASSTTAGGGEQYF
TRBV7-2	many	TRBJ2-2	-	TGTGCCAGCAGCACTGGACAGTACACCGGGGAGCTGTTTTTT	CASSTGQYTGELFF
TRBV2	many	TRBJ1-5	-	TGTGCCAGCAGTGAATTCCGGCAGGGCAATCAGCCCCAGCATTTT	CASSEFRQGNQPQHF
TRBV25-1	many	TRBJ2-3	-	TGTGCCAGCAGTGAAGGCGGGGCGTTCACAGATACGCAGTATTTT	CASSEGGAFTDTQYF
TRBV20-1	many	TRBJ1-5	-	TGCAGTGCTAGGGGCGGGGGGCTAGGACAGCCCCAGCATTTT	CSARGGGLGQPQHF
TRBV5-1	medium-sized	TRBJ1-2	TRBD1	TGCGCCAGCAGCACGACAGGGGACTATGGCTACACCTTC	CASSTTGDYGYTF
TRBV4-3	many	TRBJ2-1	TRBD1	TGCGCCAGCAGCCTGTACCCGGGACAGGGGGTTGGTGAGCAGTTCTTC	CASSLYPGQGVGEQFF
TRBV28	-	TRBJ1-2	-	TGTGTCGCTAAACGGGCAGATGGAGGCTACACCTTC	CVAKRADGGYTF
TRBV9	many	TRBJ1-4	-	TGTGCCAGCAGCGTAGGTCCGGGGGAAAAACTGTTTTTT	CASSVGPGEKLFF
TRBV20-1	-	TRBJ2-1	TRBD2	TGCAGTGCTACCGGCGGGGGGGCGAATGAGCAGTTCTTC	CSATGGGANEQFF
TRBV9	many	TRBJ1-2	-	TGTGCCAGCAGCGTAGAACCTGGCAGGGACTATGGCTACACCTTC	CASSVEPGRDYGYTF
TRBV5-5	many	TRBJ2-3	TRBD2	TGTGCCAGCAGCCCGGGGGTAGCGGGGGCAGATACGCAGTATTTT	CASSPGVAGADTQYF
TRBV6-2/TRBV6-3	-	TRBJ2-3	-	TGTGCCAGCCACGGCGCGACCAGTCGGGTCACAGATACGCAGTATTTT	CASHGATSRVTDTQYF
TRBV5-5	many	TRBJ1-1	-	TGTGCCAGCAGCTTGAAGGGGCAGAGCCCCATGAACACTGAAGCTTTCTTT	CASSLKGQSPMNTEAFF
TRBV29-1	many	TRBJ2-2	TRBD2	TGCAGCGTTGGGGCTAGCGGGACAAGCTCCACCGGGGAGCTGTTTTTT	CSVGASGTSSTGELFF
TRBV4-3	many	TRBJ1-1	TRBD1	TGCGCCAGCAGCCACTTCGACAGGGGGGCTGAAGCTTTCTTT	CASSHFDRGAEAFF
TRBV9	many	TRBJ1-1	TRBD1	TGTGCCAGCAGCACAGGGGCGGGTGGCACTGAAGCTTTCTTT	CASSTGAGGTEAFF
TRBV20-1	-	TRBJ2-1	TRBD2	TGCAGTGCTAGAGATCCCAGCGGGGGCCACTACAATGAGCAGTTCTTC	CSARDPSGGHYNEQFF
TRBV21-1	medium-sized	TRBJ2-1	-	TGTGCCAGCGGCGACACCCATCTTGACTCGAGCTCCTACAATGAGCAGTTCTTC	CASGDTHLDSSSYNEQFF
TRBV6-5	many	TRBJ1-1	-	TGTGCCAGCAGTTACTCGTGGAGAGGGGCAGAAGCTTTCTTT	CASSYSWRGAEAFF
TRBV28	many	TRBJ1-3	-	TGTGCCAGCAGGGTATCAGGCGACGACTCTGGAAACACCATATATTTT	CASRVSGDDSGNTIYF
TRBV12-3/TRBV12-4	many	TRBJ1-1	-	TGTGCCAGCAGTTACAGCATGAACACTGAAGCTTTCTTT	CASSYSMNTEAFF
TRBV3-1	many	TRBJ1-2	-	TGTGCCAGCAGCCAGGGAGAGGACTATGGCTACACCTTC	CASSQGEDYGYTF
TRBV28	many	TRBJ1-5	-	TGTGCCAGCCGGCCCGGGGGCCGAAATCAGCCCCAGCATTTT	CASRPGGRNQPQHF
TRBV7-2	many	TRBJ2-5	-	TGTGCCAGCAGCTTAGCGGCGGCAGGTGGCCAAGAGACCCAGTACTTC	CASSLAAAGGQETQYF
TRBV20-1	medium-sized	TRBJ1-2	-	TGCAGTGCTAGTTCCTCCCCAGGGGAGGGCGCCTATGGCTACACCTTC	CSASSSPGEGAYGYTF
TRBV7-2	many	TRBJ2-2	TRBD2	TGTGCCAGCAGCTTAATAACTAGCGGGAACGGCGGGGAGCTGTTTTTT	CASSLITSGNGGELFF
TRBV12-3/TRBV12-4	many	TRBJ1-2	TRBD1	TGTGCCAGCGGTGGGGAGGGGGCGCTTGGCTACACCTTC	CASGGEGALGYTF
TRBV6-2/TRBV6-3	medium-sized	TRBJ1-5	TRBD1	TGTGCCAGCAGGACAGGGTATCAGCCCCAGCATTTT	CASRTGYQPQHF
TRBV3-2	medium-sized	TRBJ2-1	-	TGTGCCAGCAGCCAAGGAAGGACAGACCATGAGCAGTTCTTC	CASSQGRTDHEQFF
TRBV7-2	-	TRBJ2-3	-	TGTGCCAGCAGCCAGAGGCGCGGATTCACAGATACGCAGTATTTT	CASSQRRGFTDTQYF
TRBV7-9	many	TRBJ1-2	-	TGTGCCAGCAGCGAACGACAGGCCTATGGCTACACCTTC	CASSERQAYGYTF
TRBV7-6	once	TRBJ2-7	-	TGTGCCAGCAGCCCTTCCTCCTACGAGCAGTACTTC	CASSPSSYEQYF
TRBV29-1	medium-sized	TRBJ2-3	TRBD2	TGCAGCGTGGGGGGGTGGACCTTCACAGATACGCAGTATTTT	CSVGGWTFTDTQYF
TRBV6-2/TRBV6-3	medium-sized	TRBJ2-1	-	TGTGCCAGCAGTTACGCCGGGACTGGTTACAATGAGCAGTTCTTC	CASSYAGTGYNEQFF
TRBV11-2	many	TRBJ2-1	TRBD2	TGTGCCAGCAGCTTAAGACTGTCCGGGACTAGCGGGACCGATGAGCAGTTCTTC	CASSLRLSGTSGTDEQFF
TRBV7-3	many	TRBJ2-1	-	TGTGCCAGCAGCGCGATAGACGCGGGTCGCAATGAGCAGTTCTTC	CASSAIDAGRNEQFF
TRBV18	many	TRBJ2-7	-	TGTGCCAGCTCACCCTACTCGACAGGACCCTCCACCGAGCAGTACTTC	CASSPYSTGPSTEQYF
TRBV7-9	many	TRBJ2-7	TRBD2	TGTGCCAGCAGCACGACTAGCGGGAGAACCTACGAGCAGTACTTC	CASSTTSGRTYEQYF
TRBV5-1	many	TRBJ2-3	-	TGCGCCAGCAGCTTGGAAGGGTCAGATACGCAGTATTTT	CASSLEGSDTQYF
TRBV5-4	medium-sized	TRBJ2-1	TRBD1	TGTGCCAGCAGCTTGGGACAGGGGAGTTTTGGGGAGCAGTTCTTC	CASSLGQGSFGEQFF